This TCR beta chain stems from a study of T-cell reconstitution after alpha-beta-depleted transplantation in children. It was with unique molecular identifiers that the TCRbeta library was prepared. From the PCR reads, TCRdb called clonotypes with MiXCR, one entry per CDR3 protein. The sample contains around 370,000 distinct CDR3 sequences, 10% of which appear only once. Germline assignment: CDR1 MNHEY and CDR2 SVGEGT. This CDR3 has 13 amino acids. The V and J ends lost 7 bases and 4 bases respectively, with 12 bases between them. The sequencing here drew on PBMCs from the stem cell graft donor, taken from the stem cell graft. The V call is TRBV6-2 or TRBV6-3, the J call TRBJ2-3, with D tentatively TRBD1 or TRBD2 (5 bases each). The receptor was isolated from a human donor who donated a stem cell graft to a child with acute lymphoblastic leukemia. The CDR3 loop is CASNGGPPDTQYF. DNA of the CDR3: TGTGCCAGCAATGGGGGTCCCCCAGATACGCAGTATTTT.